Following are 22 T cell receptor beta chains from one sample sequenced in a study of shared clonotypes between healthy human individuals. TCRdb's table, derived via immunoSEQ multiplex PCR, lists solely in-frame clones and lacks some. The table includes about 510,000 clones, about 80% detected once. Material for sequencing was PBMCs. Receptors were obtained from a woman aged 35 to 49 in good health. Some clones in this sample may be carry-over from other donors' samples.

The CDR3 spells CASSFNQNEKLFF. CDR3 nucleotide sequence: TGTGCCAGCAGCTTCAACCAAAATGAAAAACTGTTTTTT. This chain joins TRBV7-2 and TRBJ1-4; D uncertain. From germline, CDR1 is SGHTA and CDR2 FQGNSA. CDR3 size: 13 residues. Deletions cut 3 bases from V and 5 bases from J, with 7 bases between.

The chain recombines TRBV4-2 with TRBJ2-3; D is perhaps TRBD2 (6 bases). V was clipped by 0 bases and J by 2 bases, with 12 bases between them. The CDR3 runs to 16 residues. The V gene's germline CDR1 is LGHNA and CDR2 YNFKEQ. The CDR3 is CASSQEAGSSTDTQYF. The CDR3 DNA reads TGTGCCAGCAGCCAAGAGGCCGGGAGCTCCACAGATACGCAGTATTTT.

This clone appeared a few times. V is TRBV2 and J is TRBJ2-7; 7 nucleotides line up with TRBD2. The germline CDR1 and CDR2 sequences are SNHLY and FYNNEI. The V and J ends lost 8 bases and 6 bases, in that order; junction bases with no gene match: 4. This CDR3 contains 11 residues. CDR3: CASLERGEQYF. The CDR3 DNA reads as TGTGCCAGCCTTGAGCGGGGCGAGCAGTACTTC.

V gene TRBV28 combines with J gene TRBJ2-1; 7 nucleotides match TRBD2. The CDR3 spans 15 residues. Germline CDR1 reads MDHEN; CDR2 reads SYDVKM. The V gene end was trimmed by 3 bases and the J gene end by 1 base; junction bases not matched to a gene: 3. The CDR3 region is CASSLGRESYNEQFF. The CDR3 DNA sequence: TGTGCCAGCAGTTTGGGGCGGGAGTCCTACAATGAGCAGTTCTTC.

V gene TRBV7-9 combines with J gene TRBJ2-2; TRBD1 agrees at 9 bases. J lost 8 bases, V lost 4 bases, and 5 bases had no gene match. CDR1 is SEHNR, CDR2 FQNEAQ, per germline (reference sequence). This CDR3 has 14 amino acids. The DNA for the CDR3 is TGTGCCAGCAGCTCACAGGGGGCCGGTGGGGAGCTGTTTTTT. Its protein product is CASSSQGAGGELFF.

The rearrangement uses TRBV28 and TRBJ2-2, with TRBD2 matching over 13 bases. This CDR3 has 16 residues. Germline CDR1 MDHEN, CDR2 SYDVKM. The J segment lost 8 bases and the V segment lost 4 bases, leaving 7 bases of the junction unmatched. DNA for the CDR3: TGTGCCAGCAGTTCCCGGACTAGCGGGAGCTCGGGGGAGCTGTTTTTT. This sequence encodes CASSSRTSGSSGELFF.

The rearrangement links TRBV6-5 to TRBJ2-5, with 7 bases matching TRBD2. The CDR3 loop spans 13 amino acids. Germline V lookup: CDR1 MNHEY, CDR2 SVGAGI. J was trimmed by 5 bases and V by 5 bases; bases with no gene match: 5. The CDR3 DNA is TGTGCCAGCAGTATAGCGGGCTTGGAGACCCAGTACTTC. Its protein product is CASSIAGLETQYF.

As DNA, the CDR3 is TGTGCCAGCAGCCAGGTCCTAGCGGGAGAAGCCCATGAGCAGTTCTTC. Its translation is CASSQVLAGEAHEQFF. The chain employs TRBV4-2 and TRBJ2-1; 10 positions agree with TRBD2. Germline V gene data show CDR1 as LGHNA and CDR2 as YNFKEQ. V shed 3 bases and J 8 bases; nucleotides not matched to a gene: 10. The CDR3 covers 16 residues.

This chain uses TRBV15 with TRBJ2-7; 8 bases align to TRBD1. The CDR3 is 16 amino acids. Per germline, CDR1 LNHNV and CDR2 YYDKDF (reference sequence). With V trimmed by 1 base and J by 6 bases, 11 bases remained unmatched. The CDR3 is CATSRGFGTGATEQYF. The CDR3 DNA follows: TGTGCCACCAGCAGAGGCTTTGGGACAGGCGCGACCGAGCAGTACTTC.

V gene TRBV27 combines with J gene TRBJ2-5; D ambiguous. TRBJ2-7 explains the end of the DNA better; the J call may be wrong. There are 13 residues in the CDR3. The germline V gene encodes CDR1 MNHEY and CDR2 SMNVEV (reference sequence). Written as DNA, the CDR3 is TGTGCCAGCAGTTCCCCGATGGGCGCCGAGCAGTACTTC. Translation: CASSSPMGAEQYF.

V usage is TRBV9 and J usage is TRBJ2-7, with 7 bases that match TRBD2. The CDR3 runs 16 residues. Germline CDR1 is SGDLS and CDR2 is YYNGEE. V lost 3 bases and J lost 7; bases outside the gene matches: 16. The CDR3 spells CASSGDPGTTLGEQYF. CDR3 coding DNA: TGTGCCAGCAGCGGCGACCCCGGGACTACTCTCGGGGAGCAGTACTTC.

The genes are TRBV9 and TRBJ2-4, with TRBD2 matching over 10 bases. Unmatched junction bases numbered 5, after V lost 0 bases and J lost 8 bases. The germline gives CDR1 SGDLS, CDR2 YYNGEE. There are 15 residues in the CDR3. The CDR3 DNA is TGTGCCAGCAGCGTAGCTAGCGGGGGCCCCGACATTCAGTACTTC. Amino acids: CASSVASGGPDIQYF.

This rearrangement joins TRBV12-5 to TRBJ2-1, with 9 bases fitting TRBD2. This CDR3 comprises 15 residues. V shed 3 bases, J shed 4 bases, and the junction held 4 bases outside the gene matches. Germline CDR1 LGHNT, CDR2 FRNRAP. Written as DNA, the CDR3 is TGTGCTAGTGGTTTTAGCGGGAGAGGGTACAATGAGCAGTTCTTC. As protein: CASGFSGRGYNEQFF.

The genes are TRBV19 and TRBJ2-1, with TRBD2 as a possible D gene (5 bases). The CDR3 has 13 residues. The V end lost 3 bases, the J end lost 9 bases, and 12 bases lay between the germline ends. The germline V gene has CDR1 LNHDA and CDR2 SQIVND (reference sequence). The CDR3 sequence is CASSMWVDFEQFF. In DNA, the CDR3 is TGTGCCAGTAGTATGTGGGTGGACTTTGAGCAGTTCTTC.

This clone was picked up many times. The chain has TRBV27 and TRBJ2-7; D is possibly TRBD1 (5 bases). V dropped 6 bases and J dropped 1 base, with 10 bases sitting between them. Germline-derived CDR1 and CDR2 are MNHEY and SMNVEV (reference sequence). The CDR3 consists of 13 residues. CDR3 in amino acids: CASSEDNSYEQYF. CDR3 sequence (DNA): TGTGCCAGCAGCGAGGACAATTCCTACGAGCAGTACTTC.

This CDR3 reads CASSSPAYEQYF. The DNA of the CDR3 is TGCGCCAGCAGTTCCCCAGCCTACGAGCAGTACTTC. This rearrangement joins TRBV10-2 to TRBJ2-7; D unresolved. The V gene's germline CDR1 is WSHSY and CDR2 SAAADI. The CDR3 totals 12 residues. Trimming removed 5 bases at V and 2 bases at J, with 7 bases between.

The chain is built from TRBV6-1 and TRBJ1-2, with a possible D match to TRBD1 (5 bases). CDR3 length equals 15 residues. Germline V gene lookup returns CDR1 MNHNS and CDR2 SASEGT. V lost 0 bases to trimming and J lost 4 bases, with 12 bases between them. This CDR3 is CASSEAPFQGYGYTF. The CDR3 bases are TGTGCCAGCAGTGAAGCGCCCTTCCAGGGCTATGGCTACACCTTC.

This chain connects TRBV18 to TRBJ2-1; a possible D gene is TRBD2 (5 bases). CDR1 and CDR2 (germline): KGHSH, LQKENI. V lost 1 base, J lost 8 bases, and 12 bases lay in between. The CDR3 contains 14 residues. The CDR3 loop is CASSPRLPGDEQFF. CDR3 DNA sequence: TGTGCCAGCTCACCACGGTTGCCCGGGGATGAGCAGTTCTTC.

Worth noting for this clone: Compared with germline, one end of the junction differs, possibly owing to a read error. As DNA, the CDR3 is TGTACCAGCAGCGCTCAGGATTACGAGCAGTACTTC. Protein: CTSSAQDYEQYF. The V call is TRBV2, the J call TRBJ2-7; D ambiguous. Germline V gives CDR1 SNHLY, CDR2 FYNNEI. The CDR3 runs to 12 residues.

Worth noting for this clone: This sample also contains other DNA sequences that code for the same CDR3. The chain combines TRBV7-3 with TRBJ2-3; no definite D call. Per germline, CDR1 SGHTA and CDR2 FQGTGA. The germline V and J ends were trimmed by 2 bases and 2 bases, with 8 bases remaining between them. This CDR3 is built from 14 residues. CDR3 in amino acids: CASSLDAATDTQYF. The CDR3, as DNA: TGTGCCAGCAGCTTAGATGCAGCCACAGATACGCAGTATTTT.

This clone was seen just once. The chain's CDR3 is CASSPRAGGPSYNEQFF. CDR3 DNA sequence: TGCGCCAGCAGCCCCCGTGCGGGAGGCCCCTCCTACAATGAGCAGTTCTTC. V is TRBV5-1 and J is TRBJ2-1, with 8 bases fitting TRBD2. J lost 0 bases, V lost 4 bases, and 9 bases had no gene match. The CDR3 is made up of 17 amino acids. Per the germline V gene, CDR1 is SGHRS and CDR2 is YFSETQ.

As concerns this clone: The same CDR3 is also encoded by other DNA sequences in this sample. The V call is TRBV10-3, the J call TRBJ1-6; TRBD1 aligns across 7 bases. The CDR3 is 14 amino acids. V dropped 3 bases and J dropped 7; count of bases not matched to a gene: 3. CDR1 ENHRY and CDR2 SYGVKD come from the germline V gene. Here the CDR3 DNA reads TGTGCCATCAGTGAATCGACAGGGAATTCACCCCTCCACTTT. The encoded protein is CAISESTGNSPLHF.